This is a list of T cell receptor beta chains from one sample in a study of blood T cell repertoires in COVID-19. Sequencing was performed with immunoSEQ multiplex PCR; in TCRdb, only in-frame clones are kept and a portion is missing. The sample holds around 300,000 clones, 90% seen once. The sample was peripheral blood. The receptor set was obtained from a woman in her twenties or thirties with COVID-19, enrolled during active disease. Each CDR3 is given with its conserved first and last residue. The D gene is left open where the match is weak. Clone size is shown for a subset of rows, as once, few, many or a class of expanded clone.

V,size,J,D,CDR3,DNA
TRBV27,NA,TRBJ1-5,NA,CASSPGTHNQPQHF,TGTGCCAGCAGTCCCGGGACACACAATCAGCCCCAGCATTTT
TRBV30,NA,TRBJ2-1,NA,CAWSSDYRYNEQFF,TGTGCCTGGAGCTCAGACTACCGTTACAATGAGCAGTTCTTC
TRBV5-1,NA,TRBJ1-1,TRBD1,CASSFAGTADTEAFF,TGCGCCAGCAGCTTCGCCGGGACAGCAGACACTGAAGCTTTCTTT
TRBV25-1,NA,TRBJ2-2,NA,CASSQAGTTLNTGELFF,TGTGCCAGCAGCCAGGCGGGCACCACCTTAAACACCGGGGAGCTGTTTTTT
TRBV6-6,NA,TRBJ1-1,NA,CASSYQGSTEAFF,TGTGCCAGCAGTTACCAGGGTAGCACTGAAGCTTTCTTT
TRBV24-1,NA,TRBJ1-5,NA,CATSRDFGQPQHF,TGTGCCACCTCCCGGGATTTTGGTCAGCCCCAGCATTTT
TRBV6-5,NA,TRBJ1-1,TRBD1,CASSFQGAGEAFF,TGTGCCAGCAGCTTTCAGGGGGCAGGTGAAGCTTTCTTT
TRBV9,NA,TRBJ2-3,NA,CASSVRGAGSPTDTQYF,TGTGCCAGCAGCGTACGGGGAGCGGGTAGTCCGACAGATACGCAGTATTTT
TRBV30,NA,TRBJ1-5,NA,CAWSYSRSNQPQHF,TGTGCCTGGAGTTACAGTCGTAGCAATCAGCCCCAGCATTTT
TRBV11-3,NA,TRBJ1-1,NA,CASSLGGAGTEAFF,TGTGCCAGCAGCTTAGGGGGCGCAGGCACTGAAGCTTTCTTT
TRBV2,NA,TRBJ2-7,NA,CASSEFGAHEQYF,TGTGCCAGCAGTGAGTTCGGTGCCCACGAGCAGTACTTC
TRBV28,NA,TRBJ2-1,TRBD1,CASSQSRAGGHEQFF,TGTGCCAGCAGCCAATCGAGGGCAGGGGGCCATGAGCAGTTCTTC
TRBV28,NA,TRBJ2-5,NA,CASSLGQQETQYF,TGTGCCAGCAGTTTAGGACAGCAAGAGACCCAGTACTTC
TRBV24-1,NA,TRBJ1-2,NA,CATSDSRAYGYTF,TGTGCCACCAGTGATAGTCGAGCCTATGGCTACACCTTC
TRBV7-2,NA,TRBJ1-4,NA,CASSPLQGGEKLFF,TGTGCCAGCAGCCCTCTCCAGGGTGGTGAAAAACTGTTTTTT
TRBV5-1,NA,TRBJ1-1,NA,CASSLETAGRAEAFF,TGCGCCAGCAGCTTGGAAACCGCAGGGCGAGCTGAAGCTTTCTTT
TRBV4-1,NA,TRBJ2-4,TRBD1,CASSHPTGETKNIQYF,TGCGCCAGCAGCCACCCGACAGGGGAAACCAAAAACATTCAGTACTTC
TRBV28,once,TRBJ1-2,NA,CASSGGYRVYGYTF,TGTGCCAGCAGCGGAGGATACAGGGTCTATGGCTACACCTTC
TRBV19,NA,TRBJ2-2,NA,CASRLQGNTGELFF,TGTGCCAGTAGGTTACAGGGTAACACCGGGGAGCTGTTTTTT
TRBV11-2,NA,TRBJ2-3,NA,CASRSSTDTQYF,TGTGCCAGCAGATCTAGCACAGATACGCAGTATTTT
TRBV29-1,once,TRBJ2-7,TRBD2,CSVAGTSGKGGSYEQYF,TGCAGCGTTGCCGGGACTAGCGGGAAAGGTGGTTCCTACGAGCAGTACTTC
TRBV5-1,NA,TRBJ2-7,NA,CASSPNLGQFYEQYF,TGCGCCAGCAGCCCTAACCTGGGACAATTCTACGAGCAGTACTTC
TRBV10-1,NA,TRBJ1-3,TRBD1,CASSETGTAGNTIYF,TGCGCCAGCAGTGAGACCGGGACAGCAGGAAACACCATATATTTT
TRBV5-1,NA,TRBJ2-3,TRBD1,CASSLGNRGDTQYF,TGCGCCAGCAGCTTGGGTAACAGGGGAGATACGCAGTATTTT
TRBV2,NA,TRBJ1-1,NA,CASNKRSTPNTEAFF,TGTGCCAGCAACAAGCGGTCGACTCCGAACACTGAAGCTTTCTTT
TRBV2,NA,TRBJ1-1,NA,CASSGQTNTEAFF,TGTGCCAGCAGTGGACAGACGAACACTGAAGCTTTCTTT
TRBV29-1,NA,TRBJ1-1,NA,CSVAGLMNTEAFF,TGCAGCGTCGCCGGACTCATGAACACTGAAGCTTTCTTT
TRBV27,once,TRBJ1-1,NA,CASSPSSQVEAFF,TGTGCCAGCAGTCCCTCTTCGCAGGTTGAAGCTTTCTTT
TRBV12-3/TRBV12-4,NA,TRBJ1-1,TRBD1,CASSRTGGTEAFF,TGTGCCAGCAGTAGGACAGGGGGCACTGAAGCTTTCTTT
TRBV29-1,NA,TRBJ1-1,NA,CSVSGVLNTEAFF,TGCAGCGTGTCAGGGGTGTTGAACACTGAAGCTTTCTTT
TRBV7-3,NA,TRBJ1-6,NA,CASSHTGSNSPLHF,TGTGCCAGCAGCCACACAGGGTCGAATTCACCCCTCCACTTT
TRBV10-3,NA,TRBJ2-5,TRBD1,CAISETMDRGQETQYF,TGTGCCATCAGTGAGACGATGGACAGGGGTCAAGAGACCCAGTACTTC
TRBV29-1,NA,TRBJ2-7,TRBD1,CSVLDRGSSYEQYF,TGCAGCGTTCTGGACAGGGGGAGTTCCTACGAGCAGTACTTC
TRBV19,NA,TRBJ1-5,NA,CASSSQLLGGQPQHF,TGTGCCAGTAGTAGCCAACTCTTGGGGGGGCAGCCCCAGCATTTT
TRBV6-5,NA,TRBJ1-6,NA,CASSSHNSPLHF,TGTGCCAGCAGCTCTCATAATTCACCCCTCCACTTT
TRBV27,NA,TRBJ2-7,NA,CASSLSRQNYEQYF,TGTGCCAGCAGTTTATCGCGACAGAACTACGAGCAGTACTTC
TRBV30,NA,TRBJ2-1,TRBD1,CAVMRQGSYNEQFF,TGTGCCGTGATGCGACAGGGCTCCTACAATGAGCAGTTCTTC
TRBV6-5,NA,TRBJ1-1,NA,CASRYRDMNTEAFF,TGTGCCAGCAGGTACAGAGACATGAACACTGAAGCTTTCTTT
TRBV5-1,NA,TRBJ1-1,TRBD1,CASSLGDRARTEAFF,TGCGCCAGCAGCTTGGGGGACAGGGCCCGAACTGAAGCTTTCTTT
TRBV7-2,once,TRBJ2-7,TRBD1,CASSSTGTSYEQYF,TGTGCCAGCAGCTCGACAGGGACCTCCTACGAGCAGTACTTC
TRBV7-2,NA,TRBJ2-2,TRBD2,CAWGRDYNTGELFF,TGTGCCTGGGGGAGGGACTATAACACCGGGGAGCTGTTTTTT
TRBV3-1/TRBV3-2,NA,TRBJ1-1,TRBD1,CASSLLRGGGQGSTEAFF,TGTGCCAGCAGCCTCCTAAGAGGTGGGGGACAGGGCAGCACTGAAGCTTTCTTT
TRBV5-8,once,TRBJ1-2,NA,CASSFRTGNNGYTF,TGTGCCAGCAGCTTTAGAACAGGGAACAATGGCTACACCTTC
TRBV21-1,NA,TRBJ1-6,NA,CASSKARTDARALHF,TGTGCCAGCAGCAAAGCTCGGACAGACGCAAGGGCCCTCCACTTT
TRBV30,once,TRBJ1-3,TRBD1,CAWSVQGVSGNTIYF,TGTGCCTGGAGTGTACAGGGGGTCTCTGGAAACACCATATATTTT
TRBV5-4,NA,TRBJ2-7,TRBD1,CASSPTGGNVYEQYF,TGTGCCAGCAGCCCGACAGGGGGCAACGTTTACGAGCAGTACTTC
TRBV5-1,once,TRBJ2-1,TRBD2,CASSSQLAGGIDEQFF,TGCGCCAGCAGCTCTCAACTAGCGGGAGGGATCGATGAGCAGTTCTTC
TRBV12-3/TRBV12-4,NA,TRBJ1-5,NA,CASSLNSNQPQHF,TGTGCCAGCAGTCTAAATAGCAATCAGCCCCAGCATTTT
TRBV27,once,TRBJ2-5,TRBD1,CASSAGGGQRTQYF,TGTGCCAGCAGTGCAGGGGGCGGCCAAAGGACCCAGTACTTC
TRBV24-1,NA,TRBJ2-5,TRBD2,CATSDTGLAGETQYF,TGTGCCACCAGTGACACAGGACTAGCGGGGGAGACCCAGTACTTC
TRBV9,NA,TRBJ1-4,TRBD1,CASSVGQGLIEKLFF,TGTGCCAGCAGCGTAGGACAGGGGCTTATTGAAAAACTGTTTTTT
TRBV5-4,NA,TRBJ2-3,NA,CASSSVEGSTDTQYF,TGTGCCAGCAGTTCCGTAGAGGGAAGCACAGATACGCAGTATTTT
TRBV7-2,NA,TRBJ2-7,TRBD2,CASSLASGLITYEQYF,TGTGCCAGCAGCTTAGCGTCGGGACTAATTACCTACGAGCAGTACTTC
TRBV10-3,NA,TRBJ2-7,NA,CAISESREQYF,TGTGCCATCAGTGAGTCCCGGGAGCAGTACTTC
TRBV28,NA,TRBJ1-1,NA,CASPSGQRTFEAFF,TGTGCCAGCCCGTCAGGACAGCGAACATTTGAAGCTTTCTTT
TRBV2,NA,TRBJ1-2,NA,CASSEDRNYGYTF,TGTGCCAGCAGTGAAGACAGAAACTATGGCTACACCTTC
TRBV10-3,NA,TRBJ2-1,TRBD2,CAISESRLAGDNEQFF,TGTGCCATCAGTGAGTCGAGACTAGCGGGAGACAATGAGCAGTTCTTC
TRBV6-5,NA,TRBJ1-2,NA,CASSPRSGGYTF,TGTGCCAGCAGCCCACGTTCGGGGGGCTACACCTTC
TRBV7-2,NA,TRBJ2-1,TRBD2,CASSFGTSGSKWEQFF,TGTGCCAGCAGCTTCGGGACTAGCGGGAGTAAATGGGAGCAGTTCTTC